A selection of T cell receptor beta chains follows, all from one sample in a study of T cells in Graves' hyperthyroidism and ophthalmopathy. TCRdb recomputed calls from the multiplex PCR reads with MiXCR, one row per CDR3 protein. This table holds almost 600,000 distinct CDR3 sequences, 46% found once. Material for sequencing was peripheral blood or thyroid tissue (not recorded which). These receptor sequences come from a young woman with Graves' hyperthyroidism. The CDR3 runs from the conserved cysteine through the conserved F or W. The D gene is left open where the match is weak. Rows may omit the clone size; those that give it use once, few, many or a size class.

15,TRBV2,-,TRBD1,TRBJ1-1,CASLRQGGGWTEAFF,TGTGCCAGTCTAAGACAGGGGGGGGGATGGACTGAAGCTTTCTTT
16,TRBV2,-,-,TRBJ1-5,CASSAMDTGEDQPQHF,TGTGCCAGCAGTGCGATGGACACCGGGGAGGATCAGCCCCAGCATTTT
16,TRBV20-1,-,-,TRBJ2-7,CSAWGTTADYYNEQYF,TGCAGTGCTTGGGGGACCACAGCGGACTACTACAATGAGCAGTACTTC
15,TRBV20-1,-,TRBD2,TRBJ2-5,CSALTSGDPQETQYF,TGCAGTGCCCTGACTAGCGGGGACCCCCAAGAGACCCAGTACTTC
14,TRBV7-3,-,TRBD2,TRBJ2-5,CASSLEAGGETQYF,TGTGCCAGCAGCTTAGAAGCGGGAGGAGAGACCCAGTACTTC
10,TRBV12-3/TRBV12-4,-,-,TRBJ2-5,CATRGKTQYF,TGTGCCACGAGGGGAAAGACCCAGTACTTC
15,TRBV19,-,TRBD1,TRBJ1-1,CASRRDRDPFFEAFF,TGTGCCAGTAGGCGGGACAGGGATCCGTTTTTTGAAGCTTTCTTT
14,TRBV5-1,-,TRBD1,TRBJ1-6,CASRSGQGSSPLHF,TGCGCCAGCAGGTCGGGACAGGGGAGCTCACCCCTCCACTTT
16,TRBV2,-,-,TRBJ2-7,CASSDLEGDGYYEQYF,TGTGCCAGCAGTGATCTCGAGGGGGACGGGTACTACGAGCAGTACTTC
11,TRBV7-2,few,-,TRBJ2-3,CASASTDTQYF,TGTGCCAGCGCGAGCACAGATACGCAGTATTTT
14,TRBV11-3,-,TRBD2,TRBJ2-7,CASSPALADYEQYF,TGTGCCAGCAGCCCGGCACTAGCGGACTACGAGCAGTACTTC
14,TRBV10-3,-,-,TRBJ2-3,CASSYISATDTQYF,TGTGCCAGCAGTTACATTTCTGCCACAGATACGCAGTATTTT
15,TRBV3-1,few,-,TRBJ1-3,CASSQARTYGNTIYF,TGTGCCAGCAGCCAAGCTCGAACCTACGGAAACACCATATATTTT
16,TRBV25-1,-,-,TRBJ2-6,CASSELLRGGANVLTF,TGTGCCAGCAGTGAATTACTCCGGGGGGGGGCCAACGTCCTGACTTTC
14,TRBV7-8,-,TRBD1,TRBJ1-4,CARPTGTGNEKLFF,TGTGCCAGGCCTACCGGGACAGGGAATGAAAAACTGTTTTTT
15,TRBV11-2,-,TRBD2,TRBJ2-1,CASSSGTSAYNEQFF,TGTGCCAGCAGCTCCGGGACTAGCGCATACAATGAGCAGTTCTTC
12,TRBV20-1,-,-,TRBJ2-6,CSASEGANVLTF,TGCAGTGCTAGTGAGGGGGCCAACGTCCTGACTTTC
14,TRBV5-6,many,-,TRBJ1-5,CASSLDGSKQPQHF,TGTGCCAGCAGCCTGGACGGGTCGAAACAGCCCCAGCATTTT
16,TRBV5-5,many,TRBD2,TRBJ2-7,CASRLDLAGGSYEQYF,TGTGCCAGCAGACTCGACCTAGCGGGAGGCTCCTACGAGCAGTACTTC
12,TRBV5-6,-,TRBD1,TRBJ1-1,CASSLTTGAAFF,TGTGCCAGCAGCTTGACCACAGGGGCAGCTTTCTTT
12,TRBV2,-,-,TRBJ2-5,CASRPWRETQYF,TGTGCCAGCCGACCCTGGAGGGAGACCCAGTACTTC
12,TRBV29-1,-,TRBD2,TRBJ2-7,CSVLAGGYKQYF,TGCAGCGTGCTAGCGGGGGGTTACAAGCAGTACTTC
13,TRBV6-1,-,-,TRBJ2-7,CAGIAEGRGEQYF,TGTGCCGGCATAGCGGAAGGCCGCGGCGAGCAGTACTTC
15,TRBV4-2,-,-,TRBJ1-1,CASSQAWGQGTEAFF,TGTGCCAGCAGCCAGGCTTGGGGGCAGGGCACTGAAGCTTTCTTT
13,TRBV19,-,TRBD2,TRBJ2-1,CASSITSGSSQFF,TGTGCCAGTAGTATAACTAGCGGGAGTTCGCAGTTCTTC
15,TRBV6-1,many,TRBD2,TRBJ2-7,CASSERAGDPYEQYF,TGTGCCAGCAGTGAACGAGCGGGGGACCCCTACGAGCAGTACTTC
14,TRBV13,many,-,TRBJ1-2,CASSASWVNYGYTF,TGTGCCAGCAGCGCTTCCTGGGTTAACTATGGCTACACCTTC
13,TRBV7-2,-,-,TRBJ2-5,CASGNSRSEAQYF,TGTGCCAGCGGCAATAGCCGGTCCGAGGCCCAGTACTTC
15,TRBV2,many,-,TRBJ1-5,CASSGSTGTGQPQHF,TGTGCCAGCAGTGGAAGCACCGGGACTGGCCAGCCCCAGCATTTT
14,TRBV12-3/TRBV12-4,many,TRBD1,TRBJ2-7,CASRMGQDSYEQYF,TGTGCCAGCAGGATGGGACAGGATTCCTACGAGCAGTACTTC
16,TRBV19,many,-,TRBJ1-3,CASSIIRDIAGNTIYF,TGTGCCAGTAGTATAATTCGGGACATAGCTGGAAACACCATATATTTT
13,TRBV13,-,TRBD1,TRBJ1-2,CASRLTGVRGYTF,TGTGCCAGCAGATTGACAGGGGTTCGTGGCTACACCTTC
15,TRBV5-4,-,TRBD2,TRBJ2-5,CASSLGGRPQEAQYF,TGTGCCAGCAGCTTGGGCGGGAGGCCTCAAGAGGCCCAGTACTTC
15,TRBV7-2,-,TRBD2,TRBJ2-1,CASSFLAGVFNEQFF,TGTGCCAGCAGCTTTCTAGCGGGAGTATTCAATGAGCAGTTCTTC
13,TRBV4-3,once,-,TRBJ2-5,CASSQDGHSYQYF,TGCGCCAGCAGCCAAGATGGACATTCGTACCAGTACTTC
14,TRBV27,many,TRBD1,TRBJ1-2,CASRRPGQGHGYTF,TGTGCCAGCAGGAGACCCGGACAGGGACATGGCTACACCTTC
13,TRBV7-2,once,TRBD1,TRBJ1-5,CASSDRGYQPQHF,TGTGCCAGCAGTGACAGGGGGTATCAGCCCCAGCATTTT
14,TRBV11-2,many,-,TRBJ1-1,CASSFSVRNTEAFF,TGTGCCAGCAGCTTCAGCGTGAGGAACACTGAAGCTTTCTTT
17,TRBV27,once,TRBD1,TRBJ1-1,CASSQRTGWKGNTEAFF,TGTGCCAGCAGTCAAAGGACAGGGTGGAAGGGGAACACTGAAGCTTTCTTT
16,TRBV19,few,TRBD2,TRBJ2-7,CASSTSGRGSYNEQYF,TGTGCCAGTAGTACTAGCGGGAGGGGCTCCTACAATGAGCAGTACTTC
14,TRBV9,few,-,TRBJ2-3,CASKRLHNTDTQYF,TGTGCCAGCAAGCGGCTCCACAACACAGATACGCAGTATTTT
15,TRBV19,many,-,TRBJ2-7,CASSPAERQDYEQYF,TGTGCCAGTAGTCCGGCTGAACGACAAGACTACGAGCAGTACTTC
12,TRBV19,-,-,TRBJ1-5,CASGKREGHEHF,TGTGCCAGTGGAAAGCGGGAGGGCCATGAGCATTTT
15,TRBV6-5,many,TRBD2,TRBJ2-7,CASSTNRLARAEQYF,TGTGCCAGCAGTACCAATAGACTAGCGAGGGCCGAGCAGTACTTC